The subject of this entry is one T cell receptor (beta chain). The CDR3 contains 14 residues. Germline V lookup: CDR1 SGHRS, CDR2 YFSETQ. Losses at the gene ends were 7 bases for V and 4 bases for J; bases not matched to a gene: 6. These data are taken from a study of blood T cell repertoires in COVID-19. Study summary: In each case, the material was cDNA or gDNA derived from T cells, B-cell-depleted T cells, or PBMCs.

Original data processing: By means of reference gene primer amplification, nucleated cell counts were estimated. The repertoire was sequenced with immunoSEQ multiplex PCR; TCRdb's copy has only in-frame clones and lacks some. V and J calls and clone size are as listed in that table; D and trimming were resolved from the DNA. The sample consists of over 65,000 clones, roughly 82% of them appearing once. Sequencing input: peripheral blood. The receptor was isolated from an older man with active COVID-19. V and J are TRBV5-1 and TRBJ2-3; 10 bases align to TRBD1. The DNA for the CDR3 is TGCGCCAGCCGACCGGGACAGGGGTCAGATACGCAGTATTTT. Translated, it gives CASRPGQGSDTQYF.